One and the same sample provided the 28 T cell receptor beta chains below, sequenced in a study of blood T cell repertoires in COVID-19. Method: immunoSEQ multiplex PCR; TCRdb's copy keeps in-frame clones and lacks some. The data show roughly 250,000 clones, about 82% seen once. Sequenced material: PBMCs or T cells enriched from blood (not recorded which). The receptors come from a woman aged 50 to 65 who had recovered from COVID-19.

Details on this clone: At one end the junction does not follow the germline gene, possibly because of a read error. This CDR3 reads CASSPGRWGGSNEQYF. CDR3 coding DNA: TGTGCCAGCAGCCCAGGGAGGTGGGGGGGCTCCAACGAGCAGTACTTC. The J gene is TRBJ2-7, the V gene TRBV7-2; D perhaps matches TRBD2 (7 bases). The CDR3 totals 16 residues. Germline-derived CDR1 and CDR2 are SGHTA and FQGNSA.

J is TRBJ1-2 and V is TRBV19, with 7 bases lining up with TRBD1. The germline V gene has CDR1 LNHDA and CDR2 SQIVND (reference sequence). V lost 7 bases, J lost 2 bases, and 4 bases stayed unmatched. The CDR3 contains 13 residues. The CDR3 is CASTTGRNYGYTF. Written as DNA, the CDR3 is TGTGCCAGTACGACAGGGCGCAACTATGGCTACACCTTC.

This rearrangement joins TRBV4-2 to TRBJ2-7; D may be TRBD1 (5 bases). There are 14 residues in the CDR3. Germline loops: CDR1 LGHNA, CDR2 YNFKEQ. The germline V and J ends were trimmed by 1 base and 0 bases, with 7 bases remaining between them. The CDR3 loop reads CASSQGTFSYEQYF. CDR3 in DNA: TGTGCCAGCAGCCAAGGGACATTCTCCTACGAGCAGTACTTC.

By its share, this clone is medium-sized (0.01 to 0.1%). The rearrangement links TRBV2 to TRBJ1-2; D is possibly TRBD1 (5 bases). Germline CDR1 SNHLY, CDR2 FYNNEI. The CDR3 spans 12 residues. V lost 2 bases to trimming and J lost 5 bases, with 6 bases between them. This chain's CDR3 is CASSERTYGYTF. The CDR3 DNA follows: TGTGCCAGCAGTGAACGGACATATGGCTACACCTTC.

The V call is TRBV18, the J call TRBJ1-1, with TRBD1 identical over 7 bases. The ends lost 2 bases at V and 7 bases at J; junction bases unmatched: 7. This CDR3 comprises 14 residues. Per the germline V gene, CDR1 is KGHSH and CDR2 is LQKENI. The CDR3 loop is CASSPSTGALEAFF. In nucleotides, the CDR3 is TGTGCCAGCTCACCATCAACAGGGGCCCTTGAAGCTTTCTTT. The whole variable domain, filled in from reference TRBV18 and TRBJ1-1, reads NAGVMQNPRHLVRRRGQEARLRCSPMKGHSHVYWYRQLPEEGLKFMVYLQKENIIDESGMPKERFSAEFPKEGPSILRIQQVVRGDSAAYFCASSPSTGALEAFFGQGTRLTVV.

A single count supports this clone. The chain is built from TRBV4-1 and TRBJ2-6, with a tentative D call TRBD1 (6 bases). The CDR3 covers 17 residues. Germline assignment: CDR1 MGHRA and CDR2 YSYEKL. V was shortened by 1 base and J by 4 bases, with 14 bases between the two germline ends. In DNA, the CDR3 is TGCGCCAGCAGCCAAGGCCCAGGGGCGAAGGGGGCCAACGTCCTGACTTTC. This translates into CASSQGPGAKGANVLTF.

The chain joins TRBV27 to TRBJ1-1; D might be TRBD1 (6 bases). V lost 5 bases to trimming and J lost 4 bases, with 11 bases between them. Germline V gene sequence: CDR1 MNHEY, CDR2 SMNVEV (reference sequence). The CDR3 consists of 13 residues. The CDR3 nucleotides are TGTGCCAGCAGTCTGGGGGCTGGCACTGAAGCTTTCTTT. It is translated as CASSLGAGTEAFF.

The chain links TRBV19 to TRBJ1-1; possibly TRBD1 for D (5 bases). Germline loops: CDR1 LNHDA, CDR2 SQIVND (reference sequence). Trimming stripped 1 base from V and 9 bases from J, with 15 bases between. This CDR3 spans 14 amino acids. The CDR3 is CASSIVDGGGQAFF. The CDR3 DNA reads TGTGCCAGTAGTATAGTGGACGGCGGGGGTCAAGCTTTCTTT.

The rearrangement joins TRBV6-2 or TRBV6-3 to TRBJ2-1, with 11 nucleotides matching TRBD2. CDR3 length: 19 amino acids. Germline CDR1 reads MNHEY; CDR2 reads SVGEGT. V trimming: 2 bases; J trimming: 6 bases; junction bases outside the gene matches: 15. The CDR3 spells CASSYPSDTSGSIFNEQFF. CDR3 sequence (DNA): TGTGCCAGCAGTTACCCATCCGATACTAGCGGGAGTATATTCAATGAGCAGTTCTTC.

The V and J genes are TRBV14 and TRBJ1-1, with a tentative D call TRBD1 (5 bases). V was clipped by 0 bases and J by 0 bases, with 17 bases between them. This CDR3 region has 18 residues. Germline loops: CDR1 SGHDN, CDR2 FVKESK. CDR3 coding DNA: TGTGCCAGCAGCCAAGATAAGGGGCTGAACATTATGAACACTGAAGCTTTCTTT. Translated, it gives CASSQDKGLNIMNTEAFF.

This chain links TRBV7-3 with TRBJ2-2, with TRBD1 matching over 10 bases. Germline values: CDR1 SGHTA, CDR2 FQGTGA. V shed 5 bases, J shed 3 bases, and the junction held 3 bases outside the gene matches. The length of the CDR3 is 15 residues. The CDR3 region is CASSHGQGDTGELFF. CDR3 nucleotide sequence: TGTGCCAGCAGCCACGGACAGGGGGACACCGGGGAGCTGTTTTTT.

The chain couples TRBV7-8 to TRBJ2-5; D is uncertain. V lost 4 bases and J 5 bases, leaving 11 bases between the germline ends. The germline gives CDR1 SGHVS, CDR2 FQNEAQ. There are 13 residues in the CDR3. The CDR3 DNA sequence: TGTGCCAGCAGCTACCAGCGCCGGGAGACCCAGTACTTC. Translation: CASSYQRRETQYF.

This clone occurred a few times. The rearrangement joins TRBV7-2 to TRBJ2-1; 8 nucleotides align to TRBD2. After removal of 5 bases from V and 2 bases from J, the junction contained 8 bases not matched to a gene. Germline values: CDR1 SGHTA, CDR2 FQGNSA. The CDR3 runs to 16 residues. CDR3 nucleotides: TGTGCCAGCAGCCCGGATTTCGGGGGGGCCTACAATGAGCAGTTCTTC. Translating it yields CASSPDFGGAYNEQFF.

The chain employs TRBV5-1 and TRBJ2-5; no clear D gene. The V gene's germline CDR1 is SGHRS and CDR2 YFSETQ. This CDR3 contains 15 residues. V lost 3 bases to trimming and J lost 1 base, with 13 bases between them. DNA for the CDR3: TGCGCCAGCAGCTCCGCTGTGGCAGTCCAAGAGACCCAGTACTTC. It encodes CASSSAVAVQETQYF.

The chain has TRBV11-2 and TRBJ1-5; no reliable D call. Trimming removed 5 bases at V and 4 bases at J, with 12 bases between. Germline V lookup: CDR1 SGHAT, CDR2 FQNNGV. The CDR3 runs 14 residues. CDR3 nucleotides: TGTGCCAGCAGCCCAACTTCGGGAAATCAGCCCCAGCATTTT. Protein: CASSPTSGNQPQHF.

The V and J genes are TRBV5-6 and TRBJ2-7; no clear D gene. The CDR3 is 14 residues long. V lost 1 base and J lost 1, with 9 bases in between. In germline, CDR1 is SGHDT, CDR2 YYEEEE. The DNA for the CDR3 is TGTGCCAGCAGCTTGCCTCTTAGTTCCTACGAGCAGTACTTC. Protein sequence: CASSLPLSSYEQYF.

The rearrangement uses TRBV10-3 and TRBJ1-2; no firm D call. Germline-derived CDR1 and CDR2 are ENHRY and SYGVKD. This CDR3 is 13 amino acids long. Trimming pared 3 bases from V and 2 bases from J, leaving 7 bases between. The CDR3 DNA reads TGTGCCATCAGTGAATTTCAGAACTATGGCTACACCTTC. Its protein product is CAISEFQNYGYTF.

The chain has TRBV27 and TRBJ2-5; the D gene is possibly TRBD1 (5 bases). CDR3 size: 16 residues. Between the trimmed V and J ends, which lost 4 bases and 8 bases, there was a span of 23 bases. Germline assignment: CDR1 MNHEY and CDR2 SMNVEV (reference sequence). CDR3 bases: TGTGCCAGCAGTTCTCCCCCCCCAGGGATGGGTGGTACCCAGTACTTC. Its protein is CASSSPPPGMGGTQYF.

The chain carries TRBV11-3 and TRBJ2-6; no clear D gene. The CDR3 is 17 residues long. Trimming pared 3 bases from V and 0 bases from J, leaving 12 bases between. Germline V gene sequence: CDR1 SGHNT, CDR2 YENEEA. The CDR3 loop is CASSLIGGSSGANVLTF. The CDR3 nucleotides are TGTGCCAGCAGCTTGATCGGCGGTAGCTCTGGGGCCAACGTCCTGACTTTC.

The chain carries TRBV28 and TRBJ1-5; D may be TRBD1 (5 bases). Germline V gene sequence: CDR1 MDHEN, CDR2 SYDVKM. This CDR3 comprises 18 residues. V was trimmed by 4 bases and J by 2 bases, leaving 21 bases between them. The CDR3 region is CASSYHGTPKRGNQPQHF. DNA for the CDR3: TGTGCCAGCAGTTACCACGGGACTCCTAAAAGGGGCAATCAGCCCCAGCATTTT.

The CDR3 is CASSLVGQAYGYTF. The CDR3 bases are TGTGCCAGCAGCTTAGTTGGTCAGGCATATGGCTACACCTTC. This sequence joins TRBV7-9 and TRBJ1-2; D not resolved. The CDR3 sequence is 14 residues long. Trimming left V 1 base short and J 5 bases short, with 11 bases between. CDR1 and CDR2 from the germline V gene are SEHNR and FQNEAQ (reference sequence).

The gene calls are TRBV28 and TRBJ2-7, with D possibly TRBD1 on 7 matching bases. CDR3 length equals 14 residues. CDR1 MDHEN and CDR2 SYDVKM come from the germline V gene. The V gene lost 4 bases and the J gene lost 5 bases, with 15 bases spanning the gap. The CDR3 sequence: CASSSWRGPNEQYF. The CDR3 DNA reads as TGTGCCAGCAGTTCTTGGAGGGGGCCTAACGAGCAGTACTTC.

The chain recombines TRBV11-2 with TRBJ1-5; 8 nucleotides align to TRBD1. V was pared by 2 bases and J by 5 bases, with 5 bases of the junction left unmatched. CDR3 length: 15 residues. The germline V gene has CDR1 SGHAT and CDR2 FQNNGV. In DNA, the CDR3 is TGTGCCAGCAGCTTAAGACAGGGGCAGGATCAGCCCCAGCATTTT. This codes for CASSLRQGQDQPQHF.

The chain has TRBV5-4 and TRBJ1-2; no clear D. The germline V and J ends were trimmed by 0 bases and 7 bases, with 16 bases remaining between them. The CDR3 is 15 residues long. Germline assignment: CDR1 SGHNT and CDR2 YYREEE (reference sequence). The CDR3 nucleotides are TGTGCCAGCAGCTTGGAGGCGGCCGATCAAGTTGGCTACACCTTC. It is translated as CASSLEAADQVGYTF. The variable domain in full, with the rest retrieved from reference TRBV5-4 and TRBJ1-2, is ETGVTQSPTHLIKTRGQQVTLRCSSQSGHNTVSWYQQALGQGPQFIFQYYREEENGRGNFPPRFSGLQFPNYSSELNVNALELDDSALYLCASSLEAADQVGYTFGSGTRLTVV.

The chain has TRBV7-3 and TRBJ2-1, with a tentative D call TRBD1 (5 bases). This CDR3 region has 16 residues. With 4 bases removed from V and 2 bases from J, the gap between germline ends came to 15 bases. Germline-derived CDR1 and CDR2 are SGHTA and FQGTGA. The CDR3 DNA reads TGTGCCAGCAGCTCGCTACAGGTGCCGACCTACAATGAGCAGTTCTTC. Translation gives CASSSLQVPTYNEQFF.

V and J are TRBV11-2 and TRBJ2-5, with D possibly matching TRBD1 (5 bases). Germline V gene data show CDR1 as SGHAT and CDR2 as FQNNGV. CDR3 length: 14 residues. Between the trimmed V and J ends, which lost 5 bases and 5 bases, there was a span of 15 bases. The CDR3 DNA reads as TGTGCCAGCAGCCTGTCATTAGGGGCCGAGACCCAGTACTTC. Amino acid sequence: CASSLSLGAETQYF.

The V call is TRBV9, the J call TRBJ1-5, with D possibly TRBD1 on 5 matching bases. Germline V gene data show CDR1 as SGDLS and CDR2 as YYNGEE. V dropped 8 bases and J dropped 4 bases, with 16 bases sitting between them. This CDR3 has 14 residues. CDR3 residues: CASKGQGLNQPQHF. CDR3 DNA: TGTGCCAGTAAAGGGCAGGGCCTAAATCAGCCCCAGCATTTT.

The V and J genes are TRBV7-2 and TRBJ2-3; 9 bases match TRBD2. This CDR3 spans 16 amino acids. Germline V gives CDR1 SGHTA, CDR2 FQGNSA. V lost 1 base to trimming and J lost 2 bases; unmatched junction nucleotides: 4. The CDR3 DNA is TGTGCCAGCAGCTTAGATGCGGGAGGGCTCACAGATACGCAGTATTTT. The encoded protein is CASSLDAGGLTDTQYF.